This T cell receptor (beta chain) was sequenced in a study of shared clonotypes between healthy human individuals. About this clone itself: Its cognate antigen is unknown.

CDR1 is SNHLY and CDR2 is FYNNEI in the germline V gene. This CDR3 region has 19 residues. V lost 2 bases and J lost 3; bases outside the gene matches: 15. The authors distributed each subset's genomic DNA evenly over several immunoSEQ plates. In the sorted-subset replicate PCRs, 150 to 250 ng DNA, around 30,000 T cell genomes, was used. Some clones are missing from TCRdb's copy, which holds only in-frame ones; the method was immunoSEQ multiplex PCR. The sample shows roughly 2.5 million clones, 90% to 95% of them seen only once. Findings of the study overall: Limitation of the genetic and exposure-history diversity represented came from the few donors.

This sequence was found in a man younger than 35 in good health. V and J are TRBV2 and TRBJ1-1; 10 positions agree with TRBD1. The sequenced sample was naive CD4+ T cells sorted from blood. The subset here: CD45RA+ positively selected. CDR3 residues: CASSETGTGVRRQDTEAFF. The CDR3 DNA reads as TGTGCCAGCAGTGAAACCGGGACAGGGGTACGAAGACAGGACACTGAAGCTTTCTTT. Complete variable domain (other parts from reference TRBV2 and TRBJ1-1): EPEVTQTPSHQVTQMGQEVILRCVPISNHLYFYWYRQILGQKVEFLVSFYNNEISEKSEIFDDQFSVERPDGSNFTLKIRSTKLEDSAMYFCASSETGTGVRRQDTEAFFGQGTRLTVV.